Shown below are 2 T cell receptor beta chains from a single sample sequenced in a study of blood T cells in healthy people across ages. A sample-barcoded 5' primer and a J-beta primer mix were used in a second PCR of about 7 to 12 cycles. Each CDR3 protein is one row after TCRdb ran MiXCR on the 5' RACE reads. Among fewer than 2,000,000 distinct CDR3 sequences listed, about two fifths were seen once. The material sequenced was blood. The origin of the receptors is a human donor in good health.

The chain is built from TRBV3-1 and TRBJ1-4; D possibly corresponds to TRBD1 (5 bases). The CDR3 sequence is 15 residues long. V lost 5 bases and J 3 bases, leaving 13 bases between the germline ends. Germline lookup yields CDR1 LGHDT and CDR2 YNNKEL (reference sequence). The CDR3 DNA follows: TGTGCCAGCAGCGCAACAGGAAGCTCTAATGAAAAACTGTTTTTT. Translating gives CASSATGSSNEKLFF.

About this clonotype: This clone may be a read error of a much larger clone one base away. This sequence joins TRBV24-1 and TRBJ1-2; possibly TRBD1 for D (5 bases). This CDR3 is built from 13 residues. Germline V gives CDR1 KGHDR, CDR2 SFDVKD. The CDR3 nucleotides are TGTGCCACCAGTGATGAGGGGATCTCTGGCCACACCTTC. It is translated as CATSDEGISGHTF.